The 21 T cell receptor beta chains given below trace back to one sample, sequenced in a study of CD4+ T cells in melanoma. Assay: immunoSEQ multiplex PCR; the TCRdb copy retains only in-frame clones and omits some. The data show some 11,000 clones, approximately 61% seen once. Sequencing input: cells from a culture (not recorded whether cultured in vitro). The receptors come from a human donor with melanoma.

CDR3 nucleotide sequence: TGTGCCAGCAGCCCGACAGGGGTTTATAATTCACCCCTCCACTTT. It specifies CASSPTGVYNSPLHF. The chain carries TRBV14 and TRBJ1-6; 8 nucleotides line up with TRBD1. This CDR3 has 15 residues. Germline-derived CDR1 and CDR2 are SGHDN and FVKESK. V lost 4 bases and J lost 4; bases outside the gene matches: 3.

This chain uses TRBV6-4 with TRBJ1-2, with TRBD1 matching 7 bases. The germline gives CDR1 MRHNA, CDR2 SNTAGT. Unmatched junction bases numbered 5, after V lost 6 bases and J lost 1 base. The CDR3 is 14 residues long. The CDR3 reads CASRQRDSNYGYTF. The CDR3 DNA reads as TGTGCCAGCAGGCAACGGGACAGTAACTATGGCTACACCTTC.

This chain joins TRBV5-1 and TRBJ1-1, with a possible D match to TRBD1 (5 bases). V was cut by 2 bases and J by 1 base, with 9 bases left in between. Germline V gene data show CDR1 as SGHRS and CDR2 as YFSETQ. The CDR3 runs 14 residues. The CDR3 coding sequence is TGCGCCAGCAGCTTACGGGGCACGAACACTGAAGCTTTCTTT. Protein: CASSLRGTNTEAFF.

This chain uses TRBV29-1 with TRBJ2-5, with D maybe TRBD2 (7 bases). There are 13 residues in the CDR3. CDR1 and CDR2 from the germline V gene are SQVTM and ANQGSEA. The V and J ends lost 2 bases and 4 bases respectively, with 11 bases between them. The CDR3 DNA reads as TGCAGCGTTGAAAAGGGGGGGGGAGAGACCCAGTACTTC. Protein: CSVEKGGGETQYF. Based on the CDR3 plus reference TRBV29-1 and TRBJ2-5, the full variable domain is SAVISQKPSRDICQRGTSLTIQCQVDSQVTMMFWYRQQPGQSLTLIATANQGSEATYESGFVIDKFPISRPNLTFSTLTVSNMSPEDSSIYLCSVEKGGGETQYFGPGTRLLVL.

The V gene is TRBV9, the J gene TRBJ2-1, with a possible D match to TRBD1 (5 bases). The CDR3 is made up of 13 amino acids. V was pared by 1 base and J by 8 bases, with 10 bases between. Germline-derived CDR1 and CDR2 are SGDLS and YYNGEE. CDR3 bases: TGTGCCAGCAGCGTACAGGGTATCGATGAGCAGTTCTTC. Amino acid sequence: CASSVQGIDEQFF.

In DNA form, the CDR3 reads TGTGCCAGCAGCCCCGGGACGGGTGCGCAGCAGTACTTC. Its translation: CASSPGTGAQQYF. This chain links TRBV7-9 with TRBJ2-7, with D perhaps matching TRBD1 or TRBD2 (5 bases each). Trimming pared 5 bases from V and 8 bases from J, leaving 16 bases between. From germline, CDR1 is SEHNR and CDR2 FQNEAQ (reference sequence). The CDR3 consists of 13 residues. The full variable domain, with the rest looked up from reference TRBV7-9 and TRBJ2-7, is DTGVSQNPRHKITKRGQNVTFRCDPISEHNRLYWYRQTLGQGPEFLTYFQNEAQLEKSRLLSDRFSAERPKGSFSTLEIQRTEQGDSAMYLCASSPGTGAQQYFGPGTRLTVT.

The J gene is TRBJ1-6, the V gene TRBV5-1; the D gene is possibly TRBD1 (5 bases). The CDR3 length is 16 residues. The V and J ends lost 4 bases and 7 bases respectively, with 18 bases between them. Germline CDR1 SGHRS, CDR2 YFSETQ. The CDR3 reads CASSNFREGMNSPLHF. CDR3 DNA sequence: TGCGCCAGCAGCAATTTTCGGGAGGGGATGAATTCACCCCTCCACTTT.

This chain links TRBV7-9 with TRBJ2-2; no reliable D call. There are 12 residues in the CDR3. Germline CDR1 and CDR2: SEHNR and FQNEAQ (reference sequence). V lost 6 bases and J 6 bases, leaving 8 bases between the germline ends. The DNA for the CDR3 is TGTGCCAGCAGTTATAGGGCCGGGGAGCTGTTTTTT. Protein product: CASSYRAGELFF. The full variable domain, with the rest looked up from reference TRBV7-9 and TRBJ2-2, is DTGVSQNPRHKITKRGQNVTFRCDPISEHNRLYWYRQTLGQGPEFLTYFQNEAQLEKSRLLSDRFSAERPKGSFSTLEIQRTEQGDSAMYLCASSYRAGELFFGEGSRLTVL.

The chain couples TRBV7-3 to TRBJ2-1; D is possibly TRBD2 (5 bases). This CDR3 comprises 13 residues. CDR1 SGHTA and CDR2 FQGTGA come from the germline V gene. V lost 2 bases, J lost 6 bases, and 8 bases lay in between. CDR3 in amino acids: CASSLRGFNEQFF. The DNA of the CDR3 is TGTGCCAGCAGCTTACGAGGGTTCAATGAGCAGTTCTTC.

This clone was found a few times. V is TRBV18 and J is TRBJ2-3; no definite D call. Trimming pared 3 bases from V and 4 bases from J, leaving 5 bases between. Germline assignment: CDR1 KGHSH and CDR2 LQKENI. The CDR3 consists of 12 residues. The CDR3 DNA reads as TGTGCCAGCTCACCTAACTCAGATACGCAGTATTTT. Its protein product is CASSPNSDTQYF.

The V and J genes are TRBV27 and TRBJ2-1, with a weak D call TRBD2 (7 bases). V lost 3 bases, J lost 3 bases, and 21 bases lay in between. CDR1 and CDR2 from the germline V gene are MNHEY and SMNVEV (reference sequence). This CDR3 contains 18 residues. DNA for the CDR3: TGTGCCAGCAGTTTGGGGGGGCGGCAGGGGCCCGGCTACAATGAGCAGTTCTTC. Its protein product is CASSLGGRQGPGYNEQFF.

This sequence joins TRBV18 and TRBJ1-6; D is ambiguous. The CDR3 runs to 15 residues. The V end lost 3 bases, the J end lost 1 base, and 7 bases lay between the germline ends. The germline CDR1 and CDR2 sequences are KGHSH and LQKENI. In DNA, the CDR3 is TGTGCCAGCTCACCCTGGGGTTCCTATAATTCACCCCTCCACTTT. Translated: CASSPWGSYNSPLHF.

This chain links TRBV7-9 with TRBJ1-2; D is unresolved. V lost 3 bases to trimming and J lost 5 bases, with 16 bases between them. Germline-derived CDR1 and CDR2 are SEHNR and FQNEAQ (reference sequence). The CDR3 sequence is 15 residues long. CDR3 nucleotide sequence: TGTGCCAGCAGCTTGACGGGCATCCGGGTATATGGCTACACCTTC. Protein product: CASSLTGIRVYGYTF.

The V gene is TRBV7-6, the J gene TRBJ2-3; TRBD2 aligns across 8 bases. CDR1 SGHVS and CDR2 FNYEAQ come from the germline V gene. The CDR3 covers 17 residues. With 6 bases clipped from V and 2 bases from J, the junction kept 13 bases outside the gene matches. The CDR3 coding sequence is TGTGCCAGCAGTCACACAATCGGGGGGGGACCCACAGATACGCAGTATTTT. This codes for CASSHTIGGGPTDTQYF. Combining the CDR3 with reference TRBV7-6 and TRBJ2-3 gives the whole variable domain GAGVSQSPRYKVTKRGQDVALRCDPISGHVSLYWYRQALGQGPEFLTYFNYEAQQDKSGLPNDRFSAERPEGSISTLTIQRTEQRDSAMYRCASSHTIGGGPTDTQYFGPGTRLTVL.

The chain uses TRBV7-8 and TRBJ1-2, with D perhaps TRBD1 (6 bases). This CDR3 comprises 14 residues. Looked up from germline, CDR1 is SGHVS and CDR2 is FQNEAQ. With 4 bases removed from V and 2 bases from J, the gap between germline ends came to 11 bases. CDR3 protein: CASSSTGTNYGYTF. Here the CDR3 DNA reads TGTGCCAGCAGCTCTACAGGGACCAACTATGGCTACACCTTC.

J is TRBJ1-1 and V is TRBV18, with a tentative D call TRBD1 (5 bases). The CDR3 runs to 16 residues. Germline lookup yields CDR1 KGHSH and CDR2 LQKENI. V was trimmed by 3 bases and J by 4 bases, leaving 18 bases between them. The CDR3 reads CASSPGQGYGSTEAFF. CDR3 sequence (DNA): TGTGCCAGCTCACCCGGCCAGGGCTATGGGAGCACTGAAGCTTTCTTT.

V is TRBV5-1 and J is TRBJ1-1, with 10 bases identical to TRBD1. Germline values: CDR1 SGHRS, CDR2 YFSETQ. CDR3 length: 18 residues. V shed 0 bases, J shed 7 bases, and the junction held 15 bases outside the gene matches. CDR3 nucleotides: TGCGCCAGCAGCTTGGCGAGACAGGGGGCTTCTGGCCACGATGAAGCTTTCTTT. Its protein product is CASSLARQGASGHDEAFF.

The chain joins TRBV2 to TRBJ2-7; no reliable D call. The CDR3 sequence is 14 residues long. Germline loops: CDR1 SNHLY, CDR2 FYNNEI. V was trimmed by 7 bases and J by 4 bases, leaving 17 bases between them. This chain's CDR3 is CASNEGGVVYEQYF. CDR3 DNA sequence: TGTGCCAGCAACGAAGGTGGGGTGGTGTACGAGCAGTACTTC.

The genes are TRBV7-9 and TRBJ2-7; D is unresolved. With 3 bases removed from V and 2 bases from J, the gap between germline ends came to 17 bases. The V gene's germline CDR1 is SEHNR and CDR2 FQNEAQ (reference sequence). The CDR3 spans 16 residues. CDR3 coding DNA: TGTGCCAGCAGCTTGATCGACATGGGTGTGACCTACGAGCAGTACTTC. Translated: CASSLIDMGVTYEQYF.

The chain combines TRBV7-6 with TRBJ2-5, with D possibly TRBD2 on 6 matching bases. Looked up from germline, CDR1 is SGHVS and CDR2 is FNYEAQ. V lost 5 bases and J lost 5, with 15 bases in between. This CDR3 region has 14 residues. CDR3 bases: TGTGCCAGCAGCCGAAGCACTAGCTGGGAGACCCAGTACTTC. This encodes CASSRSTSWETQYF. The whole variable domain, filled in from reference TRBV7-6 and TRBJ2-5, reads GAGVSQSPRYKVTKRGQDVALRCDPISGHVSLYWYRQALGQGPEFLTYFNYEAQQDKSGLPNDRFSAERPEGSISTLTIQRTEQRDSAMYRCASSRSTSWETQYFGPGTRLLVL.

V gene TRBV1 combines with J gene TRBJ1-4; TRBD1 is the table's D call, not checked against the DNA. TRBV1 is an annotated pseudogene. This CDR3 comprises 17 residues. DNA of the CDR3: TGCACCAGCAGCCAAGCTGAGGGACAGGGGACTAATGAAAAACTGTTTTTT. Translated: CTSSQAEGQGTNEKLFF.